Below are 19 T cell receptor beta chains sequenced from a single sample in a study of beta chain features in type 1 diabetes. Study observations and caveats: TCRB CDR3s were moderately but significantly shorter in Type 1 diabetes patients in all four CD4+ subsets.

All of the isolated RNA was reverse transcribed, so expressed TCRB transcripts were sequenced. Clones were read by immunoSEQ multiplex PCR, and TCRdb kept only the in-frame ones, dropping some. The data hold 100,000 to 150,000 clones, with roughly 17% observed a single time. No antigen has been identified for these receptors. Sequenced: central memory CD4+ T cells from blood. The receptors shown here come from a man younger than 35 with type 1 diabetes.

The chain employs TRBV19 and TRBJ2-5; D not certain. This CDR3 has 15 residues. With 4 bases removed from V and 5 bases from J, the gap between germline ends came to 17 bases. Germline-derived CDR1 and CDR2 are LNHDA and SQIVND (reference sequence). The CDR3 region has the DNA TGTGCCAGTAGTACCGGAAATTCCGAACCTGAGACCCAGTACTTC. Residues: CASSTGNSEPETQYF.

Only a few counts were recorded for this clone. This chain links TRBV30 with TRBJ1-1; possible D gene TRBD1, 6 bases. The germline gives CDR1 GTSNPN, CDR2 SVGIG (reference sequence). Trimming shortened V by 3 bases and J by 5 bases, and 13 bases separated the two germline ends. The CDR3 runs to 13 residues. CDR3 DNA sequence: TGTGCCTGGAGCCTACAGGGTGCTACTGAAGCTTTCTTT. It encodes CAWSLQGATEAFF.

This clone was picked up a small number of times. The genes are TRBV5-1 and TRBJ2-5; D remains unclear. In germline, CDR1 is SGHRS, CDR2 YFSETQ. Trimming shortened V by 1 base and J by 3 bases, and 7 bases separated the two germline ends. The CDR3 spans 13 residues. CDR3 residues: CASSLSAEETQYF. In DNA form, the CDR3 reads TGCGCCAGCAGCTTGTCGGCAGAAGAGACCCAGTACTTC.

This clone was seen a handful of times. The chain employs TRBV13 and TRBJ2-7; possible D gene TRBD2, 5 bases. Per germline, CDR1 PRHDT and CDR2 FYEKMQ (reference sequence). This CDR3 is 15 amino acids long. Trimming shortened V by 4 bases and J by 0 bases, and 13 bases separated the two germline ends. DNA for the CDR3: TGTGCCAGCAGCTGGACTTTAACGCCCTCCTACGAGCAGTACTTC. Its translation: CASSWTLTPSYEQYF.

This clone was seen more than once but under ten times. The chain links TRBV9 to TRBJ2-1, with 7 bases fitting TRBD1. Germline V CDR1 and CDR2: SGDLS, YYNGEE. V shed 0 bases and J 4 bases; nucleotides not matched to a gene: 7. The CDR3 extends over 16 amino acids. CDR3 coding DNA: TGTGCCAGCAGCGTAGAAGGGGGACAGTTATACAATGAGCAGTTCTTC. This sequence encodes CASSVEGGQLYNEQFF.

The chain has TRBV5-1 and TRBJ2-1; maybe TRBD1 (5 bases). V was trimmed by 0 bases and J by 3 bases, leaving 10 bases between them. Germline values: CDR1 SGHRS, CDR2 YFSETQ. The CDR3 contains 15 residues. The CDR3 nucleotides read TGCGCCAGCAGCTTGGAACTCAGGGACTACAATGAGCAGTTCTTC. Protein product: CASSLELRDYNEQFF.

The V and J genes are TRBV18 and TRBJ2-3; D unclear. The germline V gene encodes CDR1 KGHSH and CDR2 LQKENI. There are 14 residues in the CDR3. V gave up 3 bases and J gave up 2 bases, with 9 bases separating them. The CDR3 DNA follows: TGTGCCAGCTCACCTGGCAGGAACACAGATACGCAGTATTTT. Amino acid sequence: CASSPGRNTDTQYF.

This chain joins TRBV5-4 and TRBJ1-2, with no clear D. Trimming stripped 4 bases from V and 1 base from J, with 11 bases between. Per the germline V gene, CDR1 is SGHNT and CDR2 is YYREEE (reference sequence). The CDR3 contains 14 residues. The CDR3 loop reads CASSPDGSNYGYTF. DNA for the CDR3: TGTGCCAGCAGCCCGGACGGGAGTAACTATGGCTACACCTTC. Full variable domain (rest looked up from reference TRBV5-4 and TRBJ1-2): ETGVTQSPTHLIKTRGQQVTLRCSSQSGHNTVSWYQQALGQGPQFIFQYYREEENGRGNFPPRFSGLQFPNYSSELNVNALELDDSALYLCASSPDGSNYGYTFGSGTRLTVV.

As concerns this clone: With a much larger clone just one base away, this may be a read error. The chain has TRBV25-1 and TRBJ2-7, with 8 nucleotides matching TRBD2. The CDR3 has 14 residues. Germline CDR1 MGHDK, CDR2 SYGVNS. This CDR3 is CARSDPGGAYEQYF. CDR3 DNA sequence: TGTGCCCGCAGTGATCCGGGGGGGGCTTACGAGCAGTACTTC.

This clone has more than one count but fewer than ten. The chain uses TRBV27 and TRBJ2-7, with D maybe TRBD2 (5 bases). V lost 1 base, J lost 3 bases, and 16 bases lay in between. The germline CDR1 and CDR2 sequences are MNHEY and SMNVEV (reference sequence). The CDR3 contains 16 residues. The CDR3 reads CASSLFGASTNYEQYF. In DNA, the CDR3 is TGTGCCAGCAGTTTATTTGGTGCCTCGACTAACTACGAGCAGTACTTC.

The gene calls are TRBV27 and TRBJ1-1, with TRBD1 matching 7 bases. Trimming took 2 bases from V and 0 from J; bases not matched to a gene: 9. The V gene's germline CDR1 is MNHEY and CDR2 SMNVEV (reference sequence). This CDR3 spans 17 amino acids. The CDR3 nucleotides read TGTGCCAGCAGTTTAAAGGGTTATGGGACAGTGAACACTGAAGCTTTCTTT. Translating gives CASSLKGYGTVNTEAFF.

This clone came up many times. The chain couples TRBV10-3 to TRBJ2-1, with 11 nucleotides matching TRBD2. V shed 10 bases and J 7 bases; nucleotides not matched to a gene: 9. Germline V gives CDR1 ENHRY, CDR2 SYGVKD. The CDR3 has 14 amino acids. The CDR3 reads CASELAGDGNEQFF. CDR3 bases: TGTGCCAGTGAACTAGCGGGAGATGGAAATGAGCAGTTCTTC.

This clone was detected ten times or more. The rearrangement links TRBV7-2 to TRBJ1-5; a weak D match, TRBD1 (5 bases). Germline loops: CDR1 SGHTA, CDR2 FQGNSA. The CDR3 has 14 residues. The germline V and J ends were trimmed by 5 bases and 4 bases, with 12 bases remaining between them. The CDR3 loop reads CASSLRDRNQPQHF. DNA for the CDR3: TGTGCCAGCAGCCTCAGGGATAGGAATCAGCCCCAGCATTTT.

The CDR3, as DNA: TGCAGCGTGAGGGAGGGGTTTTCCAAAGCTTTCTTT. This sequence encodes CSVREGFSKAFF. V and J are TRBV29-1 and TRBJ1-1, with D possibly being TRBD1 (5 bases). Between the trimmed V and J ends, which lost 6 bases and 9 bases, there was a span of 17 bases. Germline V CDR1 and CDR2: SQVTM, ANQGSEA. The CDR3 is 12 residues long.

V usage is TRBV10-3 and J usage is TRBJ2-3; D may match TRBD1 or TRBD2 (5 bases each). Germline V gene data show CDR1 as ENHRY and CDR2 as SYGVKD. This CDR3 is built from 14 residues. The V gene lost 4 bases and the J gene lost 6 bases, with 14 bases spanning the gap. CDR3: CAISVERGADTQYF. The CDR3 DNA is TGTGCCATCAGTGTAGAGAGAGGGGCGGATACGCAGTATTTT.

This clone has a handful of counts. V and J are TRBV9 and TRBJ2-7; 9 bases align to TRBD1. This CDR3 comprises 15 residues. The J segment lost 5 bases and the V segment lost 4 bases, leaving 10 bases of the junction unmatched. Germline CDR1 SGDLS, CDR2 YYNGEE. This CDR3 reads CASSHRDRDLHEQYF. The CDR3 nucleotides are TGTGCCAGCAGCCACCGGGACAGGGATCTCCACGAGCAGTACTTC.

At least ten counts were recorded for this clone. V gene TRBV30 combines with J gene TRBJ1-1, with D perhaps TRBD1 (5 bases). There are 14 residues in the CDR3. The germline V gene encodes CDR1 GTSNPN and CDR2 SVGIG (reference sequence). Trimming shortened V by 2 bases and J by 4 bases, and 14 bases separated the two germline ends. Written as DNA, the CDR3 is TGTGCCTGGAGTTTCAGGGATCGGCTCACTGAAGCTTTCTTT. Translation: CAWSFRDRLTEAFF.

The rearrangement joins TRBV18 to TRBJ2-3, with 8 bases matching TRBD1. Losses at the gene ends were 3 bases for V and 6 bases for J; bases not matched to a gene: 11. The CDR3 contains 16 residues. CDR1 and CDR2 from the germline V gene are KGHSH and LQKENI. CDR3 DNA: TGTGCCAGCTCACCTCAGGGGGCAGGTGACAGCGATACGCAGTATTTT. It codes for CASSPQGAGDSDTQYF.

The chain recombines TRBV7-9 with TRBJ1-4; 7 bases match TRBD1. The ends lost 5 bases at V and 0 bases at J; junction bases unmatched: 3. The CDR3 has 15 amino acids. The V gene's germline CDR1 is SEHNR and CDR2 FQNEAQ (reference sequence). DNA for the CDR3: TGTGCCAGCAGCCGACAGGGATCAACTAATGAAAAACTGTTTTTT. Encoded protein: CASSRQGSTNEKLFF.